A selection of T cell receptor beta chains follows, all from one sample in a study of lung T cells in sarcoidosis with Löfgren's syndrome. TCRdb re-analysed the reads in MiXCR, keeping a single row per CDR3 protein. The table has 15,000 to 25,000 distinct CDR3 sequences, roughly 23% seen once. The specimen sequenced was CD4+ T cells from bronchoalveolar lavage. These receptors came from a human donor with sarcoidosis (Löfgren's syndrome or another form), or a control subject (not recorded which). Both conserved end residues are part of each CDR3. Fields, in order: clone size, D gene, V gene, J gene, CDR3 DNA, CDR3 protein. The D gene is left open where the match is weak. Clone sizes are given selectively: once, few, many, or a class where the clone is expanded.

abundance: many
d_gene: .
v_gene: TRBV7-8
j_gene: TRBJ1-2
CDR3nt: TGTGCCAGCAGCTCTGAATGGAGAGGGAACAACTATGGCTACACCTTC
CDR3aa: CASSSEWRGNNYGYTF

abundance: few
d_gene: .
v_gene: TRBV12-3/TRBV12-4
j_gene: TRBJ2-1
CDR3nt: TGTGCCAGCAATGATGCGGGGTACAATGAGCAGTTCTTC
CDR3aa: CASNDAGYNEQFF

abundance: many
d_gene: TRBD2
v_gene: TRBV7-2
j_gene: TRBJ2-5
CDR3nt: TGTGCCAGCAGCCGGCCGGGAGGGTCCAGGGCCCAGTACTTC
CDR3aa: CASSRPGGSRAQYF

abundance: many
d_gene: .
v_gene: TRBV6-1
j_gene: TRBJ2-4
CDR3nt: TGTGCCAGCAGTTCCGTAATACTAGCCAAAAACATTCAGTACTTC
CDR3aa: CASSSVILAKNIQYF

abundance: few
d_gene: .
v_gene: TRBV7-9
j_gene: TRBJ2-7
CDR3nt: TGTGCCAGCAGCCTTAGCTCCTACGAGCAGTACTTC
CDR3aa: CASSLSSYEQYF

abundance: many
d_gene: TRBD1
v_gene: TRBV18
j_gene: TRBJ1-1
CDR3nt: TGTGCCAGCTCAACTATACAGGGGTTGGGCACTGAAGCTTTCTTT
CDR3aa: CASSTIQGLGTEAFF

abundance: many
d_gene: TRBD2
v_gene: TRBV7-3
j_gene: TRBJ2-3
CDR3nt: TGTGCCAGCAGTATCGGGACTAGCGGGAGAAGCACAGATACGCAGTATTTT
CDR3aa: CASSIGTSGRSTDTQYF

abundance: few
d_gene: .
v_gene: TRBV2
j_gene: TRBJ2-7
CDR3nt: TGTGCCAGCAGCAGGGGGCTAGCGGACGGGGAGCAGTACTTC
CDR3aa: CASSRGLADGEQYF

abundance: many
d_gene: .
v_gene: TRBV7-8
j_gene: TRBJ2-7
CDR3nt: TGTGCCAGCAGCTCCCTAATTGGAGCCTACGAGCAGTACTTC
CDR3aa: CASSSLIGAYEQYF

abundance: .
d_gene: TRBD2
v_gene: TRBV5-1
j_gene: TRBJ2-1
CDR3nt: TGCGCCAGCAGCTCCCCTGAGAGCGGGAAAGATGAGCAGTTCTTC
CDR3aa: CASSSPESGKDEQFF

abundance: .
d_gene: TRBD2
v_gene: TRBV11-1
j_gene: TRBJ2-2
CDR3nt: TGTGCCAGCAGCGCCCAGGGACTAGCGAGCACCGGGGAGCTGTTTTTT
CDR3aa: CASSAQGLASTGELFF

abundance: medium-sized
d_gene: .
v_gene: TRBV15
j_gene: TRBJ1-1
CDR3nt: TGTGCCACCACCCGGGACATCATGGCGAACACTGAAGCTTTCTTT
CDR3aa: CATTRDIMANTEAFF

abundance: medium-sized
d_gene: TRBD2
v_gene: TRBV28
j_gene: TRBJ2-2
CDR3nt: TGTGCCAGCAGTCCCACCGGGACTAGCCCCGGGGAGCTGTTTTTT
CDR3aa: CASSPTGTSPGELFF

abundance: few
d_gene: .
v_gene: TRBV10-3
j_gene: TRBJ2-5
CDR3nt: TGTTTCGTTCTGGCTTGCTGGGAGACCCAGTACTTC
CDR3aa: CFVLACWETQYF

abundance: .
d_gene: TRBD2
v_gene: TRBV29-1
j_gene: TRBJ2-3
CDR3nt: TGCAGCGTTGAAGCCACAGGGGCGGGAGGGGCAGCAGATACGCAGTATTTT
CDR3aa: CSVEATGAGGAADTQYF

abundance: many
d_gene: TRBD2
v_gene: TRBV18
j_gene: TRBJ2-1
CDR3nt: TGTGCCAGCTCACCCCTAACTAGCGGGAGCTCCTACAATGAGCAGTTCTTC
CDR3aa: CASSPLTSGSSYNEQFF

abundance: medium-sized
d_gene: TRBD2
v_gene: TRBV7-2
j_gene: TRBJ2-3
CDR3nt: TGTGCCAGCAGCTTAATTGGGACTAGCGGAAGCACAGATACGCAGTATTTT
CDR3aa: CASSLIGTSGSTDTQYF

abundance: many
d_gene: .
v_gene: TRBV6-6
j_gene: TRBJ2-1
CDR3nt: TGTGCCAGCAGTTACTCGAGGCGAGGGGCGGGCAATGAGCAGTTCTTC
CDR3aa: CASSYSRRGAGNEQFF

abundance: many
d_gene: TRBD2
v_gene: TRBV28
j_gene: TRBJ2-1
CDR3nt: TGTGCCAGCAGTTCTAGTGGACTAGCGGACAATGAGCAGTTCTTC
CDR3aa: CASSSSGLADNEQFF

abundance: .
d_gene: .
v_gene: TRBV7-9
j_gene: TRBJ2-7
CDR3nt: TGTGCCAGCGGCTTAGGTTCATTAGCGGAGGTCTCCTACGATCAGTACTTC
CDR3aa: CASGLGSLAEVSYDQYF

abundance: few
d_gene: TRBD2
v_gene: TRBV29-1
j_gene: TRBJ2-3
CDR3nt: TGCAGCGTTGGGGCGGGGGGAAAAGATACGCAGTATTTT
CDR3aa: CSVGAGGKDTQYF

abundance: medium-sized
d_gene: .
v_gene: TRBV6-2/TRBV6-3
j_gene: TRBJ2-1
CDR3nt: TGTGCCAGCAGTTACGATGTTCGTATTCATGAGCAGTTCTTC
CDR3aa: CASSYDVRIHEQFF

abundance: medium-sized
d_gene: TRBD1
v_gene: TRBV20-1
j_gene: TRBJ1-5
CDR3nt: TGCAGTGCTCGGGACAGGGGCGATCAGCCCCAGCATTTT
CDR3aa: CSARDRGDQPQHF

abundance: .
d_gene: TRBD2
v_gene: TRBV5-5
j_gene: TRBJ2-5
CDR3nt: TGTGCCAGCAGAAGTGCTAGCGGCTTGGAAGAGACCCAGTACTTC
CDR3aa: CASRSASGLEETQYF

abundance: medium-sized
d_gene: TRBD1
v_gene: TRBV6-2/TRBV6-3
j_gene: TRBJ2-5
CDR3nt: TGTGCCAGCAGTTACTCTACCGGGACAGGAGACCCCGAAGCCCAGTACTTC
CDR3aa: CASSYSTGTGDPEAQYF

abundance: once
d_gene: TRBD2
v_gene: TRBV10-3
j_gene: TRBJ2-7
CDR3nt: TGTGGCATTTCCCCAAGCGGGAGGAGCTCCTACGAGCAGTACTTC
CDR3aa: CGISPSGRSSYEQYF

abundance: .
d_gene: .
v_gene: TRBV10-3
j_gene: TRBJ1-4
CDR3nt: TGTGCCATCAGTGAGTCGACAGGCGCAAAACTGTTTTTT
CDR3aa: CAISESTGAKLFF

abundance: many
d_gene: TRBD2
v_gene: TRBV20-1
j_gene: TRBJ2-7
CDR3nt: TGCAGTGCCCAGGAAGGGACTAGCGGGACCTACGAGCAGTACTTC
CDR3aa: CSAQEGTSGTYEQYF

abundance: many
d_gene: .
v_gene: TRBV12-3/TRBV12-4
j_gene: TRBJ1-5
CDR3nt: TGTGCCAGCAGTTTAGGCAGGGTTATAGGTCAGCCCCAGCATTTT
CDR3aa: CASSLGRVIGQPQHF

abundance: medium-sized
d_gene: .
v_gene: TRBV15
j_gene: TRBJ2-5
CDR3nt: TGTGCCACCAGCAGAGTCAGTGAGACCCAGTACTTC
CDR3aa: CATSRVSETQYF

abundance: .
d_gene: .
v_gene: TRBV5-1
j_gene: TRBJ1-4
CDR3nt: TGCGCCAGCAGCTTCTGTACCCGCGGGGAAAAACTGTTTTTT
CDR3aa: CASSFCTRGEKLFF

abundance: .
d_gene: .
v_gene: TRBV10-3
j_gene: TRBJ1-1
CDR3nt: TGTGCCATCAAAGGGGATCTGAACACTGAAGCTTTCTTT
CDR3aa: CAIKGDLNTEAFF

abundance: few
d_gene: .
v_gene: TRBV19
j_gene: TRBJ1-4
CDR3nt: TGTGCCAGTAGTTCCGCCCCGGGACTAAGTGAAAAACTGTTTTTT
CDR3aa: CASSSAPGLSEKLFF

abundance: many
d_gene: TRBD1
v_gene: TRBV7-2
j_gene: TRBJ1-4
CDR3nt: TGTGCCAGCAGCTCACAGGGGCGTGATGAAAAACTGTTTTTT
CDR3aa: CASSSQGRDEKLFF

abundance: .
d_gene: TRBD1
v_gene: TRBV7-3
j_gene: TRBJ2-1
CDR3nt: TGTGCCAGCAGCCCCGGCCCAGGGGGCTACTACAATGAGCAGTTCTTC
CDR3aa: CASSPGPGGYYNEQFF

abundance: few
d_gene: .
v_gene: TRBV29-1
j_gene: TRBJ1-5
CDR3nt: TGCAGCGTTGTATCAGGGAATCAGCCCCAGCATTTT
CDR3aa: CSVVSGNQPQHF

abundance: few
d_gene: .
v_gene: TRBV19
j_gene: TRBJ2-7
CDR3nt: TGTGCCAGTAGTATAGCGGGCAACGAGCAGTACTTC
CDR3aa: CASSIAGNEQYF

abundance: many
d_gene: .
v_gene: TRBV7-6
j_gene: TRBJ2-2
CDR3nt: TGTGCCAGCAGCTTATTGGGGGGAGCGGGCACCGGGGAGCTGTTTTTT
CDR3aa: CASSLLGGAGTGELFF

abundance: medium-sized
d_gene: .
v_gene: TRBV6-6
j_gene: TRBJ1-1
CDR3nt: TGTGCCAGCAGTTACTCCAGCCAGGCGAACACTGAAGCTTTCTTT
CDR3aa: CASSYSSQANTEAFF

abundance: few
d_gene: .
v_gene: TRBV7-2
j_gene: TRBJ2-2
CDR3nt: TGTGCCAGCAGCTCAAACCTCCTGCGGGACACCGGGGAGCTGTTTTTT
CDR3aa: CASSSNLLRDTGELFF

abundance: medium-sized
d_gene: .
v_gene: TRBV27
j_gene: TRBJ1-1
CDR3nt: TGTGCCAGCAGTAAACCCGGGAGGAACACTGAAGCTTTCTTT
CDR3aa: CASSKPGRNTEAFF

abundance: .
d_gene: .
v_gene: TRBV11-1
j_gene: TRBJ2-1
CDR3nt: TGTGCCAGCAGTTATTCGGTTGAGGAGCAGTTCTTC
CDR3aa: CASSYSVEEQFF

abundance: medium-sized
d_gene: TRBD2
v_gene: TRBV6-2/TRBV6-3
j_gene: TRBJ2-1
CDR3nt: TGTGCCAGCAGTTACTCTCGGACTAGCGGATACAATGAGCAGTTCTTC
CDR3aa: CASSYSRTSGYNEQFF

abundance: .
d_gene: TRBD1
v_gene: TRBV5-5
j_gene: TRBJ2-5
CDR3nt: TGTGCCAGCAGCTTATTGACAGGGACCCAAGAGACCCAGTACTTC
CDR3aa: CASSLLTGTQETQYF

abundance: .
d_gene: .
v_gene: TRBV6-1
j_gene: TRBJ1-1
CDR3nt: TGTGCCAGCAGTTATGTGACTGAAGCTTTCTTT
CDR3aa: CASSYVTEAFF

abundance: many
d_gene: TRBD2
v_gene: TRBV28
j_gene: TRBJ2-7
CDR3nt: TGTGCCAGCAGTTTGGCCGACTTAAGCGGGGGTTCTGACGAGCAGTACTTC
CDR3aa: CASSLADLSGGSDEQYF